Given below is one TCR beta chain in context. The antigen is not known. Authors of the study amplified TCR beta CDR3 regions from RNA transcripts. When the TCR CDR3 underwent first-round RT-PCR, the HTBI primer set was used. TCRdb independently ran MiXCR on the multiplex PCR reads; one entry per CDR3 protein. The table lists 40,000 to 55,000 distinct CDR3 sequences, around half of them singletons. The sample comes from a study of T cells in Graves' hyperthyroidism and ophthalmopathy. Stable hyperthyroidism: no ophthalmopathy progression over 18 months of follow-up. In making diagnoses, clinical symptoms, serum thyroxine and TRAb, thyroid ultrasound and orbital computed tomography were all used. Findings of the study overall: Expanded thyroid clonotypes (above 0.001) were mostly also found in blood.

This TCR was sampled from a woman between 50 and 59 years old with Graves' hyperthyroidism. Sequenced input: peripheral blood or thyroid tissue (not recorded which).

CDR3 sequence: CASSFQRNTEAFF. The CDR3 DNA sequence: TGTGCCAGCAGCTTCCAGCGTAACACTGAAGCTTTCTTT. V usage is TRBV7-9 and J usage is TRBJ1-1; no clear D. This CDR3 comprises 13 residues. Germline CDR1 SEHNR, CDR2 FQNEAQ (reference sequence). With 3 bases removed from V and 2 bases from J, the gap between germline ends came to 7 bases. The full variable domain, its missing parts supplied by reference TRBV7-9 and TRBJ1-1, is DTGVSQNPRHKITKRGQNVTFRCDPISEHNRLYWYRQTLGQGPEFLTYFQNEAQLEKSRLLSDRFSAERPKGSFSTLEIQRTEQGDSAMYLCASSFQRNTEAFFGQGTRLTVV.